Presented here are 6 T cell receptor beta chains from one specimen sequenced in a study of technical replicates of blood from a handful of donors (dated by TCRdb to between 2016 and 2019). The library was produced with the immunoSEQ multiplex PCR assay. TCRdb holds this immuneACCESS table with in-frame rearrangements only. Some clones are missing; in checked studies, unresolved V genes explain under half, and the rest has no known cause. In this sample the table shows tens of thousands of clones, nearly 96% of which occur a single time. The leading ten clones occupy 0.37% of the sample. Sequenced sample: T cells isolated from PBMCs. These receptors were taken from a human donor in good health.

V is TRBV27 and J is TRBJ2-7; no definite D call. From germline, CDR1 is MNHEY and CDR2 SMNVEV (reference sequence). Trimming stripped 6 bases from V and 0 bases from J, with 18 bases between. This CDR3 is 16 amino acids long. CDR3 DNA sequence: TGTGCCAGCAGCCCCCTTATGGGCCAATTCTCCTACGAGCAGTACTTC. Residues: CASSPLMGQFSYEQYF.

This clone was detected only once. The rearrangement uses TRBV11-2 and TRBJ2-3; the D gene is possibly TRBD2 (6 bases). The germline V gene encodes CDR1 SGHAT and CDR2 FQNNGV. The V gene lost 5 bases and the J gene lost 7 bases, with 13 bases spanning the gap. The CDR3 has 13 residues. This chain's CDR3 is CASSPNAGYTQYF. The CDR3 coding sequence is TGTGCCAGCAGCCCGAACGCGGGGTATACGCAGTATTTT. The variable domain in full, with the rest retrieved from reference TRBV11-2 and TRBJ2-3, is EAGVAQSPRYKIIEKRQSVAFWCNPISGHATLYWYQQILGQGPKLLIQFQNNGVVDDSQLPKDRFSAERLKGVDSTLKIQPAKLEDSAVYLCASSPNAGYTQYFGPGTRLTVL.

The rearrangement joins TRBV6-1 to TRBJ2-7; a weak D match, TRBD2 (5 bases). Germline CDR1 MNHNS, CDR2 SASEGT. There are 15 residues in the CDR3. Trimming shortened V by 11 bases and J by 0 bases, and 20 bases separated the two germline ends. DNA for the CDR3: TGTGCCGTAGCCCGGGGAACTCTAAGCTCCTACGAGCAGTACTTC. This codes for CAVARGTLSSYEQYF.

CDR3 loop: CAISDEMSPSNQPQHF. The CDR3 region has the DNA TGTGCCATCAGTGACGAGATGTCCCCTAGCAATCAGCCCCAGCATTTT. This chain joins TRBV10-3 and TRBJ1-5, with no clear D. The V end was cut by 3 bases, the J end by 0 bases, with 12 bases between. Germline V lookup: CDR1 ENHRY, CDR2 SYGVKD. This CDR3 region has 16 residues.

The CDR3 protein is CASSVTGLSEKLFF. The CDR3 DNA reads as TGTGCCAGTAGTGTGACAGGCTTAAGTGAAAAACTGTTTTTT. The gene calls are TRBV19 and TRBJ1-4, with D perhaps matching TRBD1 (6 bases). CDR3 size: 14 residues. Germline CDR1 and CDR2: LNHDA and SQIVND (reference sequence). V was clipped by 5 bases and J by 7 bases, with 14 bases between them.

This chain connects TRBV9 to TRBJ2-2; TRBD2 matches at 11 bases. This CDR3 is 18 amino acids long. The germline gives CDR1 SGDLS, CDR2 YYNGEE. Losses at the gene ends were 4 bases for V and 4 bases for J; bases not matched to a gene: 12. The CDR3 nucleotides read TGTGCCAGCAGCCCTAGGGTTAGCGGGAGGGTAGGCACCGGGGAGCTGTTTTTT. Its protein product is CASSPRVSGRVGTGELFF.